The clone carrying this TCR beta chain was observed a single time. Its antigen is not identified. This entry comes from a study of OX40 agonist ivuxolimab in advanced cancers. In the study overall: Those treated in dose escalation had hepatocellular carcinoma, melanoma, renal cell cancer or head and neck cancer. Regarding the study as a whole: Clonal expansion among partial responders at 0.1-3.0 mg/kg ranked near the lowest. Also present in some nonresponders was a low level of normalized T-cell clonal expansion.

TCRdb keeps only in-frame clones here, not all; method: immunoSEQ multiplex PCR. The table includes about 59,000 clones, 75% to 90% detected once. CDR1 and CDR2 (germline): SGHRS, YFSETQ. V gave up 4 bases and J gave up 1 base, with 10 bases separating them. The CDR3 spans 14 residues. Sequencing used CD4+ or CD8+ T cells sorted from blood, obtained in a trial of the OX40 agonist ivuxolimab. The TCR comes from an adult with an advanced solid tumor such as melanoma, head and neck, liver or kidney cancer. V and J are TRBV5-1 and TRBJ2-3, with D perhaps TRBD1 or TRBD2 (5 bases each). CDR3 DNA: TGCGCCAGCAGCGGGGACGCACGCACAGATACGCAGTATTTT. This gives the protein CASSGDARTDTQYF.